This T cell receptor (beta chain) was captured by sequencing in a study of T cells in Graves' hyperthyroidism and ophthalmopathy. Broader study findings: Before onset, by a median of approximately 6.2 months, the model predicted ophthalmopathy. Ophthalmopathy and stable hyperthyroidism were separated by a 13 V-J model.

Worth noting for this clonotype: Its antigen remains unknown. A much larger clone is a single base away; this may be a read error.

The CDR3 totals 14 residues. Looked up from germline, CDR1 is MDHEN and CDR2 is SYDVKM. These patients, aged 18 to 65, had recently diagnosed hyperthyroidism lasting under 2 months. Blood from later-ophthalmopathy patients was taken at first hyperthyroidism diagnosis. Using RNA transcripts as the source, TCR beta CDR3 regions were amplified. Researchers ran a first-round RT-PCR on the TCR CDR3 using the HTBI primer set. TCRdb re-derived calls from the multiplex PCR reads in MiXCR, one entry per CDR3 protein. The sample lists 250,000 to 300,000 distinct CDR3 sequences, about 15% occurring once. Sequencing was done on a sample of blood. V is TRBV28 and J is TRBJ2-7; D unclear. The receptor was isolated from a woman between 40 and 50 years old with Graves' hyperthyroidism that later progressed to Graves' ophthalmopathy. Written as DNA, the CDR3 is TGTGCCAGCAGTTCAAGGACGCAACCCTACGATCAGTACTTC. Its protein is CASSSRTQPYDQYF.